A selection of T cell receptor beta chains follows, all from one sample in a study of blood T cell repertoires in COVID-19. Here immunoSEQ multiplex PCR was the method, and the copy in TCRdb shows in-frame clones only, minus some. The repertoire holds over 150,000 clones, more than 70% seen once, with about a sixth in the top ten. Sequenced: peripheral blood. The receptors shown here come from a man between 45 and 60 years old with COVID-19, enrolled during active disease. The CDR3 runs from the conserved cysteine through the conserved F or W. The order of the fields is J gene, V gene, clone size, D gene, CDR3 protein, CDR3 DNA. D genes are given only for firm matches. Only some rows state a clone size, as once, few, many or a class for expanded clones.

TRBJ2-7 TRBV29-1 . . CSVSGLGYEQYF TGCAGCGTGTCAGGGTTGGGCTACGAGCAGTACTTC
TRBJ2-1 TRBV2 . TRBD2 CASSGAGGYNEQFF TGTGCCAGCAGCGGCGCGGGGGGTTACAATGAGCAGTTCTTC
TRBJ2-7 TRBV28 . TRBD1 CASSDRGPYEQYF TGTGCCAGCAGTGACAGGGGCCCCTACGAGCAGTACTTC
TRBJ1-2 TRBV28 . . CASSSTGYYGYTF TGTGCCAGCAGCTCAACAGGGTACTATGGCTACACCTTC
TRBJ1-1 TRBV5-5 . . CASSLESRATEAFF TGTGCCAGCAGCTTGGAGTCCAGGGCCACTGAAGCTTTCTTT
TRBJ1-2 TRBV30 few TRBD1 CAWRNRDRGNGNYGYTF TGTGCCTGGAGGAACCGGGACAGGGGTAATGGAAACTATGGCTACACCTTC
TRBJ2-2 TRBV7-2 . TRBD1 CASSLTGATGELFF TGTGCCAGCAGCTTAACAGGGGCCACCGGGGAGCTGTTTTTT
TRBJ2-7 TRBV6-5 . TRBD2 CASRDSGSRTYEQYF TGTGCCAGCAGAGACAGCGGGAGTCGCACCTACGAGCAGTACTTC
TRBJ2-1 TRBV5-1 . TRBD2 CASSLDSGGYREQFF TGCGCCAGCAGCTTGGATAGCGGGGGCTACCGTGAGCAGTTCTTC
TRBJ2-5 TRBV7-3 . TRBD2 CASSPTGLAEQETQYF TGTGCCAGCAGCCCGACCGGACTAGCGGAGCAAGAGACCCAGTACTTC
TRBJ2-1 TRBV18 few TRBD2 CASSPTLANKPYNEQFF TGTGCCAGCTCACCAACACTAGCGAATAAACCCTACAATGAGCAGTTCTTC
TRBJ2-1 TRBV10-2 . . CASSESFFRNEQFF TGCGCCAGCAGTGAGTCGTTCTTTCGGAATGAGCAGTTCTTC
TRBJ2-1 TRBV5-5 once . CASSLDTGRQFF TGTGCCAGCAGCTTGGATACAGGGCGGCAGTTCTTC
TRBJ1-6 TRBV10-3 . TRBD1 CAISERQGDNSPLHF TGTGCCATCAGCGAGAGACAGGGTGATAATTCACCCCTCCACTTT
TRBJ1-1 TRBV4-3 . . CASSQDGFGVLNTEAFF TGCGCCAGCAGCCAAGATGGGTTCGGGGTCCTGAACACTGAAGCTTTCTTT
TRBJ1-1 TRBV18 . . CASSPGRANTEAFF TGTGCCAGCTCACCCGGCAGGGCCAACACTGAAGCTTTCTTT
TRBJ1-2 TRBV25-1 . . CASSDLTGNGYTF TGTGCCAGCAGTGACCTGACAGGAAATGGCTACACCTTC
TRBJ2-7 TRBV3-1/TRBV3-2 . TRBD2 CASSRQAGGSYEQYF TGTGCCAGCAGCCGCCAGGCGGGCGGGAGCTACGAGCAGTACTTC
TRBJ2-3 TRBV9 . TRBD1 CASSPGGGQGFDTQYF TGTGCCAGCAGCCCAGGAGGGGGACAGGGGTTTGATACGCAGTATTTT
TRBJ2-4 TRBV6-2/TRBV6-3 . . CASSYAGNKIQYF TGTGCCAGCAGTTACGCAGGGAATAAGATTCAGTACTTC
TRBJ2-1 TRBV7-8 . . CASSLGGEAYNEQFF TGTGCCAGCAGCTTAGGAGGGGAGGCCTACAATGAGCAGTTCTTC
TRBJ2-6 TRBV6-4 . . CASSDLSSGANVLTF TGTGCCAGCAGTGACCTGAGCTCTGGGGCCAACGTCCTGACTTTC
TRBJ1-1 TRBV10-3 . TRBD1 CAIKDDRVSTEAFF TGTGCCATCAAGGATGACAGGGTTAGTACTGAAGCTTTCTTT
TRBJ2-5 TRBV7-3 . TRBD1 CASSPRGQPKGETQYF TGTGCCAGCAGCCCCCGGGGACAGCCAAAGGGAGAGACCCAGTACTTC
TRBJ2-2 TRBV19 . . CASSIRGNTGELFF TGTGCCAGTAGTATTAGGGGGAACACCGGGGAGCTGTTTTTT
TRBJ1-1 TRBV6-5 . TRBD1 CASSYLQGGSTEAFF TGTGCCAGCAGTTACCTACAGGGGGGATCCACTGAAGCTTTCTTT
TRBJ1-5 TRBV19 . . CASGAGNQPQHF TGTGCCAGTGGAGCAGGCAATCAGCCCCAGCATTTT
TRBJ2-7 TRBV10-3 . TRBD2 CASGTSGIRTYEQYF TGTGCCAGTGGGACTAGCGGGATTCGGACCTACGAGCAGTACTTC
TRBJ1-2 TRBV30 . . CAWSGQIYYGYTF TGTGCCTGGAGCGGACAGATTTATTATGGCTACACCTTC
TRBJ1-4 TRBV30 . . CAWRDRGGEKLFF TGTGCCTGGAGGGATCGGGGAGGCGAAAAACTGTTTTTT
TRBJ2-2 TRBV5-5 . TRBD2 CASSLRTSGGAIEDGELFF TGTGCCAGCAGCTTAAGGACTAGCGGGGGCGCAATTGAGGACGGGGAGCTGTTTTTT
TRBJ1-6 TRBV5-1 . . CASRQAINSPLHF TGCGCCAGCAGACAAGCGATTAATTCACCCCTCCACTTT
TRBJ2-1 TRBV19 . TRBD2 CASRHSGSSYNEQFF TGTGCCAGTAGACATAGCGGGAGCTCCTACAATGAGCAGTTCTTC
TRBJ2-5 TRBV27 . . CASSLSVARVGETQYF TGTGCCAGCAGTTTATCGGTAGCGCGGGTGGGAGAGACCCAGTACTTC
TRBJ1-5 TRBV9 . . CASSPSSNQPQHF TGTGCCAGCAGCCCCTCGAGCAATCAGCCCCAGCATTTT
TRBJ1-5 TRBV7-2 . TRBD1 CASSLDRGSNQPQHF TGTGCCAGCAGCTTAGACAGGGGGAGCAATCAGCCCCAGCATTTT
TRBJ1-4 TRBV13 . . CASSLGTAVNEKLFF TGTGCCAGCAGCTTAGGTACAGCAGTTAATGAAAAACTGTTTTTT
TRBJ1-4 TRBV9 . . CASSVRPGWGSGDEKLFF TGTGCCAGCAGCGTAAGGCCCGGTTGGGGAAGCGGGGATGAAAAACTGTTTTTT
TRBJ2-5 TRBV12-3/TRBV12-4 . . CASSRQFRETQYF TGTGCCAGCAGTCGACAGTTTCGAGAGACCCAGTACTTC
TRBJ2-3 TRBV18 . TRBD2 CASSPGTSVSTDTQYF TGTGCCAGCTCACCGGGGACTAGCGTTAGCACAGATACGCAGTATTTT
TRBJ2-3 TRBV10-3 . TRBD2 CAISGTSGSTDTQYF TGTGCCATCAGTGGGACTAGCGGGAGCACAGATACGCAGTATTTT
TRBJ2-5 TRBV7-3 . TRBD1 CASSPTGVQETQYF TGTGCCAGCAGCCCGACAGGGGTCCAAGAGACCCAGTACTTC
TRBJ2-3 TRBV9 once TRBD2 CASSTGTSGTDTQYF TGTGCCAGCTCCACCGGGACTAGCGGTACAGATACGCAGTATTTT
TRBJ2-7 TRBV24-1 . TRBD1 CATSDPGQGSYEQYF TGTGCCACCAGTGACCCAGGACAGGGCTCCTACGAGCAGTACTTC
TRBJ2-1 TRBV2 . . CASISGENGEQFF TGTGCCAGCATCTCCGGGGAAAACGGTGAGCAGTTCTTC
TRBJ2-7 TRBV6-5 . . CASSNLGTYEQYF TGTGCCAGCAGCAACCTAGGAACTTACGAGCAGTACTTC
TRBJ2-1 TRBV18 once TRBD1 CASSSGGDYNEQFF TGTGCCAGCTCATCAGGGGGCGACTACAATGAGCAGTTCTTC
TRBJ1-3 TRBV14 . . CASSQGRGSTTIYF TGTGCCAGCAGCCAAGGCCGAGGGTCGACCACCATATATTTT
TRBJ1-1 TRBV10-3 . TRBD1 CAIRTGQGGIGSEAFF TGTGCCATCAGAACGGGACAGGGTGGAATAGGTAGTGAAGCTTTCTTT
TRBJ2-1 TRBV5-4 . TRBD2 CASSLAGRGGNEQFF TGTGCCAGCAGCTTGGCCGGGCGGGGGGGCAATGAGCAGTTCTTC
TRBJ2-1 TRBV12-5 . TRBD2 CASTSRVTSGPRSYNEQFF TGTGCTAGTACGTCACGGGTTACTAGCGGCCCCCGCTCCTACAATGAGCAGTTCTTC
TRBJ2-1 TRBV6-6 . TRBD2 CASSQRTGRTSGSSYNEQFF TGTGCCAGCAGCCAAAGGACAGGCCGGACTAGCGGGAGCTCCTACAATGAGCAGTTCTTC
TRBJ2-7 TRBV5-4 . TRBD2 CASSSGTNSYEQYF TGTGCCAGCAGTTCCGGGACTAACTCCTACGAGCAGTACTTC